This T cell receptor (beta chain) was profiled in a study of control samples from healthy donors and cancer patients. The protocol was immunoSEQ multiplex PCR, while the TCRdb copy is restricted to in-frame clones and leaves out a portion. The table includes approximately 83,000 clones, approximately 95% detected once. CDR1 is ENHRY, CDR2 SYGVKD, per germline. Germline trimming cut 0 bases from V and 4 bases from J; bases unmatched to any gene: 1. The CDR3 has 15 amino acids. The TCR comes from a woman in her twenties or thirties in good health. The rearrangement links TRBV10-3 to TRBJ2-1; the match to TRBD2 covers 9 bases. The sample was blood. Written as DNA, the CDR3 is TGTGCCATCAGTGAGTCGACTAGCGGTTACAATGAGCAGTTCTTC. It specifies CAISESTSGYNEQFF.